The clone carrying this T cell receptor beta chain was found a few times. CDR1 and CDR2 from the germline V gene are SGHRS and YFSETQ. J gave up 0 bases and V 2 bases, and 2 bases lay outside the gene matches. This CDR3 spans 15 amino acids. This sample is drawn from a study of blood T cells in healthy people across ages. Combining a sample-barcoded 5' primer with a J-beta primer mix, a second PCR ran for about 7 to 11 cycles. TCRdb redid the calling of the 5' RACE reads with MiXCR, one entry per CDR3 protein. Among 1.8 million or so distinct CDR3 sequences listed, 39% were seen once. This receptor was obtained from a human donor in good health. Specimen: blood. The V and J genes are TRBV5-1 and TRBJ1-2; 9 nucleotides align to TRBD1. Written as DNA, the CDR3 is TGCGCCAGCAGCTTTGGGGACAGGGCTAACTATGGCTACACCTTC. Translation gives CASSFGDRANYGYTF. The complete variable domain, with remaining parts taken from reference TRBV5-1 and TRBJ1-2, reads KAGVTQTPRYLIKTRGQQVTLSCSPISGHRSVSWYQQTPGQGLQFLFEYFSETQRNKGNFPGRFSGRQFSNSRSEMNVSTLELGDSALYLCASSFGDRANYGYTFGSGTRLTVV.